This T cell receptor beta chain was documented in a study of T cells in women clearing cervical HPV infection. Measured with immunoSEQ multiplex PCR; TCRdb has only the in-frame clones, and not every one. Seen in this sample are about 48,000 clones; the ten most common clones hold around 1.6%. The clonotype comes from a woman aged 18 to 69 with a cervical HPV16 infection that either progressed to CIN3+ or cleared (not recorded which). Sequencing input: blood buffy coat.

The part of the CDR3 DNA that was read is TGTGCCAGCAGCCCAAAAGGGGGGGATTACAAAAACATT. It is translated as CASSPKGGDYKNI. The complete CDR3 protein is CASSPKGGDYKNIQYF. The rearrangement links TRBV9 to TRBJ2-4, with D tentatively TRBD2 (7 bases). The read comes to an end 3 residues before the CDR3 does, leaving the germline J gene to fill in the end. V was shortened by 4 bases and J by 3 bases, with 17 bases between the two germline ends. Germline-derived CDR1 and CDR2 are SGDLS and YYNGEE. This CDR3 contains 16 residues.